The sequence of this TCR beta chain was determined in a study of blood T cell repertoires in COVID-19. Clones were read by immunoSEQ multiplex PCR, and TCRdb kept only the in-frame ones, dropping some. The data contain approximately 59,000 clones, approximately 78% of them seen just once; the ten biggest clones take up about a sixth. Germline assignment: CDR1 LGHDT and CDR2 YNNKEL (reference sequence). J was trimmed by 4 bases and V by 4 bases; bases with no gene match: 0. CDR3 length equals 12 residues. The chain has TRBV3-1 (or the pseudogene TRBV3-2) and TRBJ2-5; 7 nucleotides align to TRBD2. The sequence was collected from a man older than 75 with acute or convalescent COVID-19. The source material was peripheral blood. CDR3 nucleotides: TGTGCCAGCAGCCTAGCGGGAGAGACCCAGTACTTC. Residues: CASSLAGETQYF.